This paragraph reports one TCR beta chain. Making cDNA involved eight separate reactions per sample. TCRdb reanalyzed the 5' RACE reads, giving one entry per CDR3 protein sequence and no DNA. This table lists 440,000 or so distinct CDR3 sequences. The CDR3 has 15 residues. Germline CDR1 DFQATT, CDR2 SNEGSKA (reference sequence). The record originates from a study of monozygotic twins with inflammatory bowel disease. The V gene is TRBV20-1, the J gene TRBJ1-1; checking the TCRdb D call of TRBD1 is not possible without DNA. The receptor was isolated from a human donor with ulcerative colitis or Crohn's disease, or a healthy co-twin of an affected twin (not recorded which). Material for sequencing was blood. CDR3 protein: CSAATQGFVRPEAFF.